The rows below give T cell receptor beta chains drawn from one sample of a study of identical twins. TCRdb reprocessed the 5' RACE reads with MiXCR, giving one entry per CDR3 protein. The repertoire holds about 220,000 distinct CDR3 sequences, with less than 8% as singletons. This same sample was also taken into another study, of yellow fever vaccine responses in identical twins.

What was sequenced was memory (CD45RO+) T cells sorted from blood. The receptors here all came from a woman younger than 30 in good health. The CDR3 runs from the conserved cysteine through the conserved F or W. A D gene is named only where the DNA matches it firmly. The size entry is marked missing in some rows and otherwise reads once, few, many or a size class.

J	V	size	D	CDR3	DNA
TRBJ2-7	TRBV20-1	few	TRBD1	CSASDRDRARNSYEQYF	TGCAGTGCTAGTGACCGGGACAGGGCCCGTAATTCCTACGAGCAGTACTTC
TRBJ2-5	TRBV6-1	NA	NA	CVSSQDYQETQYF	TGTGTCAGCAGTCAGGACTACCAAGAGACCCAGTACTTC
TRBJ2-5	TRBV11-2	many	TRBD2	CASTDWGGKETQYF	TGTGCCAGCACCGATTGGGGAGGGAAAGAGACCCAGTACTTC
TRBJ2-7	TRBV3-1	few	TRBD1	CASRLGQGQQEQYF	TGTGCCAGCCGGTTGGGACAGGGGCAGCAAGAGCAGTACTTC
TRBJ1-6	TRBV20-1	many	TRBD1	CSAHTGDLNSPLHF	TGCAGTGCCCATACAGGGGATCTGAATTCACCCCTCCACTTT
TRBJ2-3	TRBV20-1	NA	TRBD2	CSTTWGRGAFGTDTQYF	TGCAGCACGACGTGGGGGCGGGGGGCCTTCGGCACAGATACGCAGTATTTT
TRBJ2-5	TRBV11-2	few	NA	CASSLVHIARGPQETQYF	TGTGCCAGCAGCTTAGTTCATATCGCGCGGGGACCCCAAGAGACCCAGTACTTC
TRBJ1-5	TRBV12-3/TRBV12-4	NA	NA	CASQQGIENQPQHF	TGTGCCAGTCAGCAGGGTATCGAGAATCAGCCCCAGCATTTT
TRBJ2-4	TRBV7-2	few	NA	CASSQGRGNIQYF	TGTGCCAGCAGCCAGGGACGAGGAAACATTCAGTACTTC
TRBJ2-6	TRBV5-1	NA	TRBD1	CASSLVPGTASGANVLTF	TGCGCCAGCAGCTTGGTACCCGGGACAGCCTCCGGGGCCAACGTCCTGACTTTC
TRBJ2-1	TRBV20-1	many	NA	CSAQKMTANSYNEQFF	TGCAGTGCTCAGAAAATGACAGCCAACTCCTACAATGAGCAGTTCTTC
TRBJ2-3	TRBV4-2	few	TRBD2	CASSPRRPGLAGARATDTQYF	TGTGCCAGCAGCCCAAGGAGACCGGGACTAGCGGGAGCTAGGGCCACAGATACGCAGTATTTT
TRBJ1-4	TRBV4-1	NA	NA	CASSQDPSTQFGEKLFF	TGCGCCAGCAGCCAAGATCCCTCCACACAATTTGGGGAAAAACTGTTTTTT
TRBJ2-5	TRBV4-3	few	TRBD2	CASSQSGLAIGETQYF	TGCGCCAGCAGCCAATCCGGACTAGCTATAGGAGAGACCCAGTACTTC
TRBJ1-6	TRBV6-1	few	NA	CASRGPLYDSPLHF	TGTGCCAGCCGGGGCCCGTTATACGATTCACCCCTCCACTTT
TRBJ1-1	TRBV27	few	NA	CASQTPGLNTEAFF	TGTGCCAGCCAAACTCCAGGGCTGAACACTGAAGCTTTCTTT
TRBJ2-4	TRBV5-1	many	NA	CASSLPSEGPKNIQYF	TGCGCCAGCAGCTTACCTTCCGAGGGGCCCAAAAACATTCAGTACTTC
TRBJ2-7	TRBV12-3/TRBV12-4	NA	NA	CASSTTHEQYF	TGTGCCAGCAGTACGACCCACGAGCAGTACTTC
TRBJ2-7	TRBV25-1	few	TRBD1	CASRIDRALYF	TGTGCCAGCAGGATTGACAGGGCCCTGTACTTC
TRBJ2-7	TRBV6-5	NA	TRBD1	CASSYLAGTGISYEQYF	TGTGCCAGCAGTTACCTCGCCGGGACAGGGATCTCCTACGAGCAGTACTTC
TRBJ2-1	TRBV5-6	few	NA	CASTTGYNEQFF	TGTGCCAGCACCACAGGGTACAATGAGCAGTTCTTC
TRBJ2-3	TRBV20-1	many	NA	CSARVGDTQYF	TGCAGTGCTAGAGTCGGAGATACGCAGTATTTT
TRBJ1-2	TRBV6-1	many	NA	CASSPQDNYGYTF	TGTGCCAGCAGTCCACAGGATAACTATGGCTACACCTTC
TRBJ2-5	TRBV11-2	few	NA	CASSLEGRYQETQYF	TGTGCCAGCAGCTTAGAGGGCAGGTACCAAGAGACCCAGTACTTC
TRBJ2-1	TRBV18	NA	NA	CASSPLERRNNEQFF	TGTGCCAGCTCACCCCTCGAACGGCGGAACAATGAGCAGTTCTTC
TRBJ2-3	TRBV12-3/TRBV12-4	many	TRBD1	CASSGRQGVDTQYF	TGTGCCAGCAGTGGACGACAGGGGGTAGATACGCAGTATTTT
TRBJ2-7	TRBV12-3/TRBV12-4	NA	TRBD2	CASSLGAGAVLLGYEQYF	TGTGCCAGCAGTTTAGGGGCGGGAGCCGTACTCCTCGGGTACGAGCAGTACTTC
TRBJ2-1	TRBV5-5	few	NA	CASTLGSSYNEQFF	TGTGCCAGCACCTTGGGGTCCAGTTACAATGAGCAGTTCTTC
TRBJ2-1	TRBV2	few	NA	CASSFLTRYNEQFF	TGTGCCAGCAGTTTCCTTACGAGATACAATGAGCAGTTCTTC
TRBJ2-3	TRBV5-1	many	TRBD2	CASSSLMGTSGGRRLDTQYF	TGCGCCAGCAGCTCTCTCATGGGGACTAGCGGGGGCCGAAGATTGGATACGCAGTATTTT
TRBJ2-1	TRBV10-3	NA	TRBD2	CAIKTGTSGSVNEQFF	TGTGCCATCAAGACCGGGACTAGCGGGAGCGTCAATGAGCAGTTCTTC
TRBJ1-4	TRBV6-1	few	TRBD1	CASRRDRGSEKLFF	TGTGCCAGCAGAAGGGACAGGGGATCTGAAAAACTGTTTTTT
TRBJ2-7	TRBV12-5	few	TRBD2	CAKTSGKAYEQYF	TGTGCGAAGACTAGCGGGAAAGCCTACGAGCAGTACTTC
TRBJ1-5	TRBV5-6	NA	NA	CASSLGIPDQPQHF	TGTGCCAGCAGCCTCGGTATACCAGATCAGCCCCAGCATTTT
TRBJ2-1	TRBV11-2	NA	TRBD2	CASSKGLAGGGHNEQFF	TGTGCCAGCAGCAAAGGACTAGCGGGGGGTGGGCACAATGAGCAGTTCTTC
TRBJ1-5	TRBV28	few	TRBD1	CASSFPLRDRMSSNQPQHF	TGTGCCAGCAGTTTTCCTCTCCGGGACAGGATGTCAAGCAATCAGCCCCAGCATTTT
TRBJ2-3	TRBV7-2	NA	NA	CASSSVYTDTQYF	TGTGCCAGCAGCTCAGTTTACACAGATACGCAGTATTTT
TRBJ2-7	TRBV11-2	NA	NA	CAGGHTYEQYF	TGTGCCGGGGGCCACACGTACGAGCAGTACTTC
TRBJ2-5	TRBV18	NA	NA	CASSPPTRGETQYF	TGTGCCAGCTCACCCCCAACCAGAGGGGAGACCCAGTACTTC
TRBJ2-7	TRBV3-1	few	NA	CASSHTGRSSYEQYF	TGTGCCAGCAGCCACACAGGGAGGAGCTCCTACGAGCAGTACTTC
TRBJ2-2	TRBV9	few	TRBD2	CASSGGGFVTGELFF	TGTGCCAGCTCGGGGGGAGGGTTCGTCACCGGGGAGCTGTTTTTT
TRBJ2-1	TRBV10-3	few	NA	CAISESSSLNYNEQFF	TGTGCCATCAGTGAGTCGTCTAGCCTAAACTACAATGAGCAGTTCTTC
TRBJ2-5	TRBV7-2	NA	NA	CASSLAFQQETQYF	TGTGCCAGCAGCTTAGCTTTCCAGCAAGAGACCCAGTACTTC
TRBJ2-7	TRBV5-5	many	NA	CASSLDGTRDDYF	TGTGCCAGCAGCTTGGACGGGACCCGTGATGACTACTTC
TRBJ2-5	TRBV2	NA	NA	CASSVHNQETQYF	TGTGCCAGCAGCGTTCATAACCAAGAGACCCAGTACTTC
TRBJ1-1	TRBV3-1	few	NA	CASSQARSDEAFF	TGTGCCAGCAGCCAAGCAAGGTCGGACGAAGCTTTCTTT
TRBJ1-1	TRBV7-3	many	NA	CASSQGGMNTEAFF	TGTGCCAGCAGCCAGGGAGGGATGAACACTGAAGCTTTCTTT
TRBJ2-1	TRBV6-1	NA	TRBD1	CASSVDRGPDNEQFF	TGTGCCAGCAGTGTAGACAGGGGTCCCGACAATGAGCAGTTCTTC
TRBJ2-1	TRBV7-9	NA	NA	CASSLVRDTYNEQFF	TGTGCCAGCAGCTTAGTTCGGGATACCTACAATGAGCAGTTCTTC
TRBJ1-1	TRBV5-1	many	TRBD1	CASSLGQGARMNTEAFF	TGCGCCAGCAGCCTCGGACAGGGGGCGCGGATGAACACTGAAGCTTTCTTT
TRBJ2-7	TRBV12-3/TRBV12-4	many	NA	CASSTRGGSSYEQYF	TGTGCCAGCAGTACTCGGGGCGGAAGCTCCTACGAGCAGTACTTC
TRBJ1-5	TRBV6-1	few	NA	CASSEVRGDPQHF	TGTGCCAGCAGTGAAGTAAGAGGGGATCCCCAGCATTTT